The 19 T cell receptor beta chains below were found in one sample sequenced in a study of response to subunit inactivated influenza vaccine. Each CDR3 protein is one row after TCRdb ran MiXCR on the RT-PCR reads. The sample carries about 160,000 distinct CDR3 sequences, about 10% recorded once. Here the sequenced sample was CD8+ T cells sorted from PBMCs, taken around 25 months after vaccination. The receptors originated from a man between 50 and 69 years old who received an inactivated influenza vaccine.

This clonotype was seen a few times. The chain carries TRBV15 and TRBJ1-5; D is perhaps TRBD1 (6 bases). V shed 3 bases and J shed 0 bases, with 15 bases lying between them. CDR3 length: 17 residues. CDR1 is LNHNV, CDR2 YYDKDF, per germline (reference sequence). The CDR3 reads CATSSHPRDNSNQPQHF. DNA for the CDR3: TGTGCCACCAGCAGTCACCCTAGGGACAATAGCAATCAGCCCCAGCATTTT.

This clonotype was seen a single time. The chain has TRBV12-3 or TRBV12-4 and TRBJ2-5; D is undetermined. Trimming pared 3 bases from V and 2 bases from J, leaving 10 bases between. The CDR3 length is 14 residues. CDR3 sequence (DNA): TGTGCCAGCAGTTTCGGCACTGATCAAGAGACCCAGTACTTC. Protein sequence: CASSFGTDQETQYF.

The CDR3 loop is CSVDGPTAGELFF. DNA for the CDR3: TGCAGCGTTGATGGTCCCACGGCCGGGGAGCTGTTTTTT. The V and J genes are TRBV29-1 and TRBJ2-2; unclear D gene. The CDR3 is 13 amino acids. CDR1 SQVTM and CDR2 ANQGSEA come from the germline V gene. V was shortened by 3 bases and J by 6 bases, with 11 bases between the two germline ends.

The chain carries TRBV20-1 and TRBJ2-1; TRBD2 matches 13 bases. V trimming: 4 bases; J trimming: 0 bases; junction bases outside the gene matches: 9. Germline CDR1 is DFQATT and CDR2 is SNEGSKA (reference sequence). This CDR3 is 18 amino acids long. The CDR3 DNA sequence: TGCAGTGCTAACCTATTGGGACTAGCGGGGAGCTCCTACAATGAGCAGTTCTTC. Amino acid sequence: CSANLLGLAGSSYNEQFF.

This clonotype was detected many times. The chain joins TRBV29-1 to TRBJ2-7, with 7 positions matching TRBD1. The CDR3 covers 15 residues. Germline CDR1 is SQVTM and CDR2 is ANQGSEA. J lost 0 bases, V lost 2 bases, and 7 bases had no gene match. CDR3 DNA sequence: TGCAGCGTTGAACTCCGGGACAGAAGCTCCTACGAGCAGTACTTC. Encoded protein: CSVELRDRSSYEQYF.

This sequence joins TRBV7-6 and TRBJ2-3; D is unresolved. Per the germline V gene, CDR1 is SGHVS and CDR2 is FNYEAQ. The V end lost 1 base, the J end lost 4 bases, and 9 bases lay between the germline ends. The CDR3 is 14 amino acids. The CDR3 sequence is CASSLVSLPDTQYF. For the CDR3, the DNA is TGTGCCAGCAGCTTAGTGTCCCTCCCAGATACGCAGTATTTT. Full variable domain (missing parts from reference TRBV7-6 and TRBJ2-3): GAGVSQSPRYKVTKRGQDVALRCDPISGHVSLYWYRQALGQGPEFLTYFNYEAQQDKSGLPNDRFSAERPEGSISTLTIQRTEQRDSAMYRCASSLVSLPDTQYFGPGTRLTVL.

This clonotype was detected ten times or more. The V and J genes are TRBV20-1 and TRBJ1-1; tentatively, D is TRBD1 (5 bases). Trimming removed 3 bases from V and 3 bases from J, with 8 bases in between. The germline CDR1 and CDR2 sequences are DFQATT and SNEGSKA (reference sequence). This CDR3 spans 12 amino acids. The CDR3 nucleotides read TGCAGTGCTAGTTGGGGGGACACTGAAGCTTTCTTT. This encodes CSASWGDTEAFF.

This clonotype was picked up a small number of times. J is TRBJ2-1 and V is TRBV12-3 or TRBV12-4, with 10 bases fitting TRBD2. Trimming removed 5 bases from V and 9 bases from J; junction bases left unmatched: 10. The CDR3 contains 15 residues. The CDR3 is CASSHSGGGGGEQFF. CDR3 bases: TGTGCCAGCAGTCACAGCGGGGGGGGCGGAGGTGAGCAGTTCTTC.

This clonotype was observed a handful of times. The chain combines TRBV29-1 with TRBJ2-1, with D possibly called TRBD1 or TRBD2 (5 bases each). The CDR3 spans 15 residues. Germline lookup yields CDR1 SQVTM and CDR2 ANQGSEA. Deletions cut 0 bases from V and 6 bases from J, with 15 bases between. CDR3 nucleotide sequence: TGCAGCGTTGAAGATCTTCCTTCGGGGACCAATGAGCAGTTCTTC. It specifies CSVEDLPSGTNEQFF.

The chain combines TRBV20-1 with TRBJ2-3; TRBD2 matches at 7 bases. V lost 0 bases and J lost 6; bases outside the gene matches: 18. Germline assignment: CDR1 DFQATT and CDR2 SNEGSKA (reference sequence). CDR3 size: 18 residues. CDR3 in amino acids: CSARDLLLQRGGWDTQYF. The CDR3 DNA follows: TGCAGTGCTAGAGATCTCCTCCTCCAGCGGGGTGGGTGGGATACGCAGTATTTT.

This chain uses TRBV5-1 with TRBJ2-1, with D tentatively TRBD2 (6 bases). Germline CDR1 SGHRS, CDR2 YFSETQ. Deletions cut 4 bases from V and 3 bases from J, with 11 bases between. This CDR3 contains 14 residues. The CDR3 loop reads CASSRDSFYNEQFF. CDR3 nucleotides: TGCGCCAGCAGCCGGGACTCCTTCTACAATGAGCAGTTCTTC. Looking up the rest from reference TRBV5-1 and TRBJ2-1 gives the full variable domain: KAGVTQTPRYLIKTRGQQVTLSCSPISGHRSVSWYQQTPGQGLQFLFEYFSETQRNKGNFPGRFSGRQFSNSRSEMNVSTLELGDSALYLCASSRDSFYNEQFFGPGTRLTVL.

The rearrangement links TRBV28 to TRBJ1-1; 7 bases line up with TRBD1. This CDR3 is 13 amino acids long. V was pared by 9 bases and J by 1 base, with 5 bases of the junction left unmatched. The germline V gene has CDR1 MDHEN and CDR2 SYDVKM. The CDR3 bases are TGTGCCAGTCACCAGGGGGGGAACACTGAAGCTTTCTTT. This sequence encodes CASHQGGNTEAFF.

This chain uses TRBV7-9 with TRBJ2-3, with TRBD2 as a possible D gene (5 bases). This CDR3 region has 15 residues. The V end was cut by 5 bases, the J end by 3 bases, with 15 bases between. In germline, CDR1 is SEHNR, CDR2 FQNEAQ (reference sequence). For the CDR3, the DNA is TGTGCCAGCAGCCCCCCCTGGGGAGCGACAGATACGCAGTATTTT. It translates to CASSPPWGATDTQYF.

As to this clonotype: A much larger clone is a single base away; this may be a read error. The chain carries TRBV12-3 or TRBV12-4 and TRBJ2-1, with D uncertain. The CDR3 has 13 residues. CDR3 sequence (DNA): TGTTCCAGCAGTTTCGACTCATACAATGAGCAGTTCTTC. Its protein is CSSSFDSYNEQFF.

The gene calls are TRBV12-3 or TRBV12-4 and TRBJ2-3; D possibly matches TRBD1 or TRBD2 (5 bases each). The CDR3 extends over 15 amino acids. V shed 6 bases and J shed 8 bases, with 21 bases lying between them. The CDR3 region is CASSLPGRQQGTQYF. Written as DNA, the CDR3 is TGTGCCAGCAGCCTCCCGGGACGGCAGCAGGGTACGCAGTATTTT.

In its sample, this clonotype was seen a few times. This chain links TRBV19 with TRBJ2-4; no definite D call. This CDR3 has 14 residues. V gave up 7 bases and J gave up 1 base, with 11 bases separating them. Germline V gives CDR1 LNHDA, CDR2 SQIVND (reference sequence). In nucleotides, the CDR3 is TGTGCCAGTAATCCAGACGGCGCCAAAAACATTCAGTACTTC. This translates into CASNPDGAKNIQYF. Based on the CDR3 plus reference TRBV19 and TRBJ2-4, the full variable domain is DGGITQSPKYLFRKEGQNVTLSCEQNLNHDAMYWYRQDPGQGLRLIYYSQIVNDFQKGDIAEGYSVSREKKESFPLTVTSAQKNPTAFYLCASNPDGAKNIQYFGAGTRLSVL.

This sequence joins TRBV5-1 and TRBJ1-1; TRBD1 aligns across 8 bases. CDR1 is SGHRS and CDR2 is YFSETQ in the germline V gene. This CDR3 has 13 amino acids. V shed 0 bases and J 6 bases; nucleotides not matched to a gene: 1. The CDR3 loop reads CASSLGTGSEAFF. As DNA, the CDR3 is TGCGCCAGCAGCTTGGGGACAGGGTCTGAAGCTTTCTTT.

This clonotype was seen repeatedly, ten times or more. The chain carries TRBV24-1 and TRBJ2-1; D might be TRBD2 (5 bases). The V and J ends lost 9 bases and 4 bases respectively, with 18 bases between them. There are 15 residues in the CDR3. Germline-derived CDR1 and CDR2 are KGHDR and SFDVKD. The CDR3 region is CATANSEGHYNEQFF. The CDR3, as DNA: TGTGCCACCGCCAACTCAGAGGGTCATTACAATGAGCAGTTCTTC.

The table lists this clonotype with a few counts. The rearrangement uses TRBV2 and TRBJ1-5; 10 positions match TRBD1. Trimming removed 4 bases from V and 5 bases from J; junction bases left unmatched: 2. CDR3 size: 14 residues. Germline V gene data show CDR1 as SNHLY and CDR2 as FYNNEI. Here the CDR3 DNA reads TGTGCCAGCAGTGGGGACAGGGGCTATCAGCCCCAGCATTTT. Its protein is CASSGDRGYQPQHF. The complete variable domain, with remaining parts taken from reference TRBV2 and TRBJ1-5, reads EPEVTQTPSHQVTQMGQEVILRCVPISNHLYFYWYRQILGQKVEFLVSFYNNEISEKSEIFDDQFSVERPDGSNFTLKIRSTKLEDSAMYFCASSGDRGYQPQHFGDGTRLSIL.